This T cell receptor (beta chain) was recorded in a study of blood T cells in healthy people across ages. In germline, CDR1 is KGHDR, CDR2 SFDVKD. CDR3 length: 15 residues. V lost 3 bases, J lost 4 bases, and 6 bases stayed unmatched. Together with a sample-barcoded 5' primer, a J-beta primer mix was included in a second PCR lasting about 6 to 11 cycles. Tagging of each cDNA molecule was performed by a template-switch adaptor with 12 random nucleotides. In TCRdb, the 5' RACE reads were re-called with MiXCR into one record per CDR3 protein. Among more than 650,000 distinct CDR3 sequences, 22% were seen once, and the ten largest hold under 25%. Overall study findings and caveats: It was found that TCR beta diversity correlated strongly with the percentage of naive T cells. Any conclusive comparison of naive versus antigen-experienced cells was prevented by using unsorted PBMCs. Diversity was higher, and naive CD4+ cells more numerous, in long-lived donors than in aged donors.

This clonotype came up a few times. Its antigen is not known. The chain has TRBV24-1 and TRBJ2-3; 7 bases fit TRBD2. The clonotype originates from a man between 65 and 80 years old in good health. The sample consisted of blood. CDR3 nucleotides: TGTGCCACCAGTGATAGCGGGGTTGGCGCAGATACGCAGTATTTT. Translating gives CATSDSGVGADTQYF.